These T cell receptor beta chains were read from a single sample in a study of T cell repertoires in cytomegalovirus infection. TCRdb re-analysed the reads in MiXCR, keeping a single row per CDR3 protein. The data hold 200,000 or so distinct CDR3 sequences, with roughly 19% observed a single time. The material sequenced was PBMCs. Receptors originate from a human donor in good health (CMV status not recorded). Some clones in this sample may be carry-over from other donors' samples. Each CDR3 is given without its conserved first and last residue.

CDR3 | V
ASRPLLAGVSSYNEQF | TRBV6-6
ASSIRRETQY | TRBV2
ASSPTGGDTEAF | TRBV7-3
ASSYAGGQETQY | TRBV6-5
STGPAGHDSREQF | TRBV29-1
ASSLDRGGQPQH | TRBV5-1
ASSGTGALFTYEQY | TRBV5-4
ASSLAWLAGGQDTQY | TRBV7-8
SAKGLALNTQY | TRBV20-1
ASILAGITGELF | TRBV28
ASNPNPTGGYYGYT | TRBV5-1
ASRSSGRNPGHEQF | TRBV12-3/TRBV12-4
ASSLRTDYQETQY | TRBV5-6
ASSRGGAKNIQY | TRBV7-9
ASQPPANQPQH | TRBV28
SARGGVGNQPQH | TRBV20-1
ASSWAGTEAF | TRBV11-2
ATSTDRGSTEAF | TRBV15
ASSDSNRGHTGELF | TRBV5-6
ASSSRRDRGDQPQH | TRBV19
ASSPKGGGGLSTDTQY | TRBV7-8
ASSLDYSNPY | TRBV12-3/TRBV12-4
ASKLGAVGAETQY | TRBV5-1
ASSFRDYGYT | TRBV12-3/TRBV12-4
ASSSLPAGTRNTEAF | TRBV11-1
ANILDPPQRGTDTHY | TRBV7-2
ASSRHRDSYNEQF | TRBV6-2/TRBV6-3